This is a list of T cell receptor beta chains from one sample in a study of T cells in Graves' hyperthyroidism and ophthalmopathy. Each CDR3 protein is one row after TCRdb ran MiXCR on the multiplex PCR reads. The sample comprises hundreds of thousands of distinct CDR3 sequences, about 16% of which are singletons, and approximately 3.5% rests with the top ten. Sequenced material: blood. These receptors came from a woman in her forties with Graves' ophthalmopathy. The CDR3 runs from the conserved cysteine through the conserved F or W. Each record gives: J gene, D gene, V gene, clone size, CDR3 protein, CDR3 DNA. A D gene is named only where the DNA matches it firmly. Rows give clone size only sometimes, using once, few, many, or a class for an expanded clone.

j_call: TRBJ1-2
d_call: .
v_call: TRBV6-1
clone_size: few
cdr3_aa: CASSEAGTRYYGYTF
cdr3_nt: TGTGCCAGCAGTGAAGCTGGGACACGGTACTATGGCTACACCTTC

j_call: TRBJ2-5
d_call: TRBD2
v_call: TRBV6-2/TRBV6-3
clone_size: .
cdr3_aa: CASSYLRLAGAGVETQYF
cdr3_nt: TGTGCCAGCAGTTACCTCCGACTAGCCGGGGCGGGAGTGGAGACCCAGTACTTC

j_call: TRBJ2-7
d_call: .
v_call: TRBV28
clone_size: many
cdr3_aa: CASSFSGVIYEQYF
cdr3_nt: TGTGCCAGCAGTTTTTCGGGAGTTATCTACGAGCAGTACTTC

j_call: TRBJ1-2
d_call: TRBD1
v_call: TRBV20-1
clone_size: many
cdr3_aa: CSAARQGWGYTF
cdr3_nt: TGCAGTGCTGCGAGACAGGGATGGGGCTACACCTTC

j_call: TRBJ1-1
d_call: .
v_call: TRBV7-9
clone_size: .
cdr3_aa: CASSLAGGMGANTEAFF
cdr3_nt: TGTGCCAGCAGCTTAGCGGGGGGTATGGGTGCGAACACTGAAGCTTTCTTT

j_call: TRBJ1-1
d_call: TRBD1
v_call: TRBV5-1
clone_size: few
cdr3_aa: CASSLVLTGATNTEAFF
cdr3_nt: TGCGCCAGCAGCTTGGTTCTCACAGGGGCGACGAACACTGAAGCTTTCTTT

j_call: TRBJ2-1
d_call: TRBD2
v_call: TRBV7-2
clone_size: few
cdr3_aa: CASSLDPSGYNEQFF
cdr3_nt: TGTGCCAGCAGCTTAGATCCTAGCGGATACAATGAGCAGTTCTTC

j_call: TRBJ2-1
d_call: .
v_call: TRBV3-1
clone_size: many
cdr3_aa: CASSPPGARVHNEQFF
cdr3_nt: TGTGCCAGCAGCCCACCCGGGGCTAGGGTTCATAATGAGCAGTTCTTC

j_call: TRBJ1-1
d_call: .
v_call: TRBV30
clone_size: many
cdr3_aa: CAWTGGRGTEAFF
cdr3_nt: TGTGCCTGGACCGGGGGACGGGGCACTGAAGCTTTCTTT

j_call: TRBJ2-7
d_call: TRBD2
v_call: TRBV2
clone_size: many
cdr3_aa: CASSEQTSASYEQYF
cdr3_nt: TGTGCCAGCAGTGAGCAGACTAGCGCTTCCTACGAGCAGTACTTC

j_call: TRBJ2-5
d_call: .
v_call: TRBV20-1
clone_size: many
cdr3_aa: CSASLEGSGETQYF
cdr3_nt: TGCAGTGCTAGTCTTGAGGGAAGTGGAGAGACCCAGTACTTC

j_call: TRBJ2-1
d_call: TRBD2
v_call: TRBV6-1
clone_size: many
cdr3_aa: CASSQRESTYNEQFF
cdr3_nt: TGTGCCAGCAGCCAGCGGGAGTCGACCTACAATGAGCAGTTCTTC

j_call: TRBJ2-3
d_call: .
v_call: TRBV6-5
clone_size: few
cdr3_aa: CASSYWGGGRSTDTQYF
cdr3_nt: TGTGCCAGCAGTTACTGGGGCGGGGGCCGGAGTACAGATACGCAGTATTTT

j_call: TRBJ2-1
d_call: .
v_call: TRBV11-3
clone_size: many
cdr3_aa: CASSDGAEQFF
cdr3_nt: TGTGCCAGCAGCGACGGGGCTGAGCAGTTCTTC

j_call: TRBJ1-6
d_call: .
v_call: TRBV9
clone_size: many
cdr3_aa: CASSVVAENSPLHF
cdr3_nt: TGTGCCAGCAGCGTAGTTGCGGAGAATTCACCCCTCCACTTT

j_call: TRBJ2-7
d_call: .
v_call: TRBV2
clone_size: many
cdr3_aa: CASSLTANSYEQYF
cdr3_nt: TGTGCCAGCAGTCTAACGGCAAACTCCTACGAGCAGTACTTC

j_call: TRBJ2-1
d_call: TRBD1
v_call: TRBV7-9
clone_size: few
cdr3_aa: CASSHRTGKNGQFF
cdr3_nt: TGTGCCAGCAGCCATCGGACAGGGAAAAATGGGCAGTTCTTC